This TCR beta chain was profiled in a study of blood T cell repertoires in COVID-19. Sequencing used immunoSEQ multiplex PCR; TCRdb keeps in-frame clones, though not all of them. The sample shows approximately 210,000 clones, roughly 79% of them seen only once. This CDR3 comprises 13 residues. V was clipped by 0 bases and J by 5 bases, with 7 bases between them. Per germline, CDR1 MNHNS and CDR2 SASEGT. Sequencing was performed on PBMCs or T cells enriched from blood (not recorded which). The chain recombines TRBV6-1 with TRBJ1-2; TRBD1 might be the D (6 bases). This TCR was recovered from a man in his forties or fifties who had recovered from COVID-19. The CDR3 here is CASSEARGYGYTF. Written as DNA, the CDR3 is TGTGCCAGCAGTGAAGCAAGGGGGTATGGCTACACCTTC.